The 7 T cell receptor beta chains in this list originate from one sample, sequenced in a study of beta chain features in type 1 diabetes. The sequenced template was cDNA made from the entire isolated RNA. Here immunoSEQ multiplex PCR was the method, and the copy in TCRdb shows in-frame clones only, minus some. The sample consists of roughly 240,000 clones, 55% to 70% of them appearing once. Sequencing was carried out using naive CD4+ T cells from blood. Source of these receptors: a man aged 25 to 40 in good health.

In DNA form, the CDR3 reads TGTGCCTGGAGTGGACAGGGGTCCCTCCCCTACGAGCAGTACTTC. It is translated as CAWSGQGSLPYEQYF. The chain has TRBV30 and TRBJ2-7, with 8 bases aligning to TRBD1. This CDR3 has 15 residues. Germline CDR1 reads GTSNPN; CDR2 reads SVGIG (reference sequence). V trimming: 1 base; J trimming: 2 bases; junction bases outside the gene matches: 7.

The V call is TRBV10-3, the J call TRBJ2-7; tentative D call: TRBD2 (6 bases). Per the germline V gene, CDR1 is ENHRY and CDR2 is SYGVKD. The ends were cut back, 4 bases at V and 3 bases at J, with 13 bases in the middle. This CDR3 region has 14 residues. The CDR3 region is CAISGGDFHYEQYF. CDR3 sequence (DNA): TGTGCCATCAGTGGTGGGGACTTCCACTACGAGCAGTACTTC.

V and J are TRBV30 and TRBJ2-2; D unresolved. CDR1 and CDR2 from the germline V gene are GTSNPN and SVGIG (reference sequence). CDR3 length: 14 residues. V lost 7 bases and J 4 bases, leaving 16 bases between the germline ends. As DNA, the CDR3 is TGTGCCTTCCAAATCGGGCTGCGCACCGGGGAGCTGTTTTTT. Encoded protein: CAFQIGLRTGELFF.

The chain couples TRBV4-1 to TRBJ2-3, with 8 bases aligning to TRBD1. Germline-derived CDR1 and CDR2 are MGHRA and YSYEKL. The V segment lost 3 bases and the J segment 1 base; nucleotides outside the gene matches: 6. The CDR3 has 16 residues. As DNA, the CDR3 is TGCGCCAGCAGCCAGGCGGACAGGGCGGGCACAGATACGCAGTATTTT. Protein product: CASSQADRAGTDTQYF.

The chain combines TRBV15 with TRBJ2-1, with 7 bases fitting TRBD1. J gave up 3 bases and V 7 bases, and 6 bases lay outside the gene matches. The CDR3 contains 14 residues. Germline lookup yields CDR1 LNHNV and CDR2 YYDKDF (reference sequence). This CDR3 is CATTETGLYNEQFF. The DNA for the CDR3 is TGTGCCACCACGGAGACAGGGCTCTACAATGAGCAGTTCTTC.

CDR3 sequence: CAWSYRGGVGETQYF. In DNA, the CDR3 is TGTGCCTGGAGTTATCGGGGAGGGGTAGGTGAGACCCAGTACTTC. The V and J genes are TRBV30 and TRBJ2-5, with 7 bases that match TRBD2. V shed 2 bases, J shed 5 bases, and the junction held 11 bases outside the gene matches. The germline V gene encodes CDR1 GTSNPN and CDR2 SVGIG (reference sequence). The CDR3 contains 15 residues.

This clone was seen just once. This chain connects TRBV30 to TRBJ1-5, with D perhaps TRBD1 (6 bases). Trimming shortened V by 2 bases and J by 5 bases, and 13 bases separated the two germline ends. Per the germline V gene, CDR1 is GTSNPN and CDR2 is SVGIG (reference sequence). The CDR3 loop spans 14 amino acids. The CDR3: CAWSLGQRDQPQHF. The DNA of the CDR3 is TGTGCCTGGAGTCTTGGACAGAGAGATCAGCCCCAGCATTTT. Supplemented by reference TRBV30 and TRBJ1-5, the full variable domain reads SQTIHQWPATLVQPVGSPLSLECTVEGTSNPNLYWYRQAAGRGLQLLFYSVGIGQISSEVPQNLSASRPQDRQFILSSKKLLLSDSGFYLCAWSLGQRDQPQHFGDGTRLSIL.